The next 18 T cell receptor beta chains were all read from a single sample in a study of T cell responses to AZD1222 COVID-19 vaccine. Some clones are missing from TCRdb's copy, which holds only in-frame ones; the method was immunoSEQ multiplex PCR. Among 150,000 to 180,000 clones listed, about 86% were seen once. Sequencing was performed on peripheral blood, taken on day 0 of MenACWY control vaccination. Receptor source: an adult in good health.

The gene calls are TRBV5-1 and TRBJ2-7; TRBD1 or TRBD2 may be the D gene (5 bases each). Germline loops: CDR1 SGHRS, CDR2 YFSETQ. This CDR3 has 15 residues. Trimming left V 0 bases short and J 3 bases short, with 13 bases between. CDR3 residues: CASSLDLGDRYEQYF. In DNA, the CDR3 is TGCGCCAGCAGCTTGGATCTAGGGGACCGCTACGAGCAGTACTTC. Complete variable domain (other parts from reference TRBV5-1 and TRBJ2-7): KAGVTQTPRYLIKTRGQQVTLSCSPISGHRSVSWYQQTPGQGLQFLFEYFSETQRNKGNFPGRFSGRQFSNSRSEMNVSTLELGDSALYLCASSLDLGDRYEQYFGPGTRLTVT.

This chain connects TRBV30 to TRBJ2-7; D is ambiguous. The length of the CDR3 is 10 residues. Germline V gene lookup returns CDR1 GTSNPN and CDR2 SVGIG (reference sequence). The V end was cut by 5 bases, the J end by 2 bases, with 4 bases between. The CDR3 loop is CAWGAYEQYF. CDR3 coding DNA: TGTGCCTGGGGTGCCTACGAGCAGTACTTC.

The genes are TRBV6-4 and TRBJ1-6, with 7 bases identical to TRBD1. The CDR3 is 14 residues long. J gave up 12 bases and V 7 bases, and 12 bases lay outside the gene matches. CDR1 and CDR2 (germline): MRHNA, SNTAGT. The CDR3 DNA is TGTGCCAGCACACGCCCGGGACAGCCGAAACCCCTCCACTTT. It translates to CASTRPGQPKPLHF.

This clone was picked up a small number of times. The chain joins TRBV5-1 to TRBJ2-1, with D perhaps matching TRBD2 (6 bases). Germline loops: CDR1 SGHRS, CDR2 YFSETQ. Deletions cut 3 bases from V and 7 bases from J, with 17 bases between. The CDR3 runs 15 residues. Here the CDR3 reads CASSSGLAAGNEQFF. CDR3 bases: TGCGCCAGCAGCTCTGGTTTAGCGGCCGGGAATGAGCAGTTCTTC.

This chain connects TRBV4-2 to TRBJ2-3; unclear D gene. The CDR3 length is 14 residues. V shed 0 bases and J shed 3 bases, with 7 bases lying between them. Germline values: CDR1 LGHNA, CDR2 YNFKEQ. The CDR3 loop is CASSQEGSTDTQYF. As DNA, the CDR3 is TGTGCCAGCAGCCAAGAGGGGTCGACAGATACGCAGTATTTT.

The CDR3 is CASSRQDRANIQYF. CDR3 bases: TGTGCCAGCAGCCGCCAGGACCGGGCAAACATTCAGTACTTC. This chain uses TRBV28 with TRBJ2-4; D is undetermined. The CDR3 covers 14 residues. Trimming removed 6 bases from V and 6 bases from J, with 15 bases in between. Germline CDR1 reads MDHEN; CDR2 reads SYDVKM.

V gene TRBV14 combines with J gene TRBJ1-2; D not resolved. V was cut by 9 bases and J by 8 bases, with 22 bases left in between. The germline V gene encodes CDR1 SGHDN and CDR2 FVKESK. The CDR3 totals 14 residues. Written as DNA, the CDR3 is TGTGCCAGTAGACCCGGGAACACTTATAGGGGCTACACCTTC. Translated, it gives CASRPGNTYRGYTF.

The chain recombines TRBV5-1 with TRBJ1-1; D uncertain. This CDR3 has 14 residues. Germline V gene lookup returns CDR1 SGHRS and CDR2 YFSETQ. Trimming took 4 bases from V and 4 from J, leaving 14 bases between them. This chain's CDR3 is CASSPRVGSTEAFF. The CDR3 DNA reads TGCGCCAGCAGCCCTCGTGTGGGTAGCACTGAAGCTTTCTTT.

This chain uses TRBV15 with TRBJ1-1, with D possibly matching TRBD1 (5 bases). Trimming stripped 0 bases from V and 1 base from J, with 15 bases between. The CDR3 length is 17 residues. CDR1 is LNHNV, CDR2 YYDKDF, per germline (reference sequence). The CDR3, as DNA: TGTGCCACCAGCAGAGATCTAGGATACGGGACGAACACTGAAGCTTTCTTT. Its protein is CATSRDLGYGTNTEAFF.

The chain couples TRBV4-3 to TRBJ1-2, with TRBD1 as a possible D gene (5 bases). The CDR3 length is 16 residues. Germline CDR1 and CDR2: LGHNA and YSLEER. Trimming removed 4 bases from V and 6 bases from J, with 21 bases in between. CDR3 amino acids: CASSPSPGFRAHGYTF. The CDR3, as DNA: TGCGCCAGCAGCCCTTCCCCGGGTTTCAGGGCCCATGGCTACACCTTC.

In this sample, this clone turned up once. The chain joins TRBV12-3 or TRBV12-4 to TRBJ1-1; a possible D gene is TRBD1 (6 bases). This CDR3 is 13 amino acids long. V gave up 6 bases and J gave up 8 bases, with 16 bases separating them. The DNA for the CDR3 is TGTGCCAGCAGCGGAGGGACACCCTGGGAAGCTTTCTTT. It encodes CASSGGTPWEAFF.

This chain connects TRBV4-3 to TRBJ1-6, with a weak D call TRBD1 (5 bases). The CDR3 loop spans 16 amino acids. Germline assignment: CDR1 LGHNA and CDR2 YSLEER. The V end lost 1 base, the J end lost 6 bases, and 13 bases lay between the germline ends. The CDR3 protein is CASSQVRGAFNSPLHF. CDR3 coding DNA: TGCGCCAGCAGCCAAGTTAGGGGAGCGTTTAATTCACCCCTCCACTTT.

This chain links TRBV5-1 with TRBJ1-4; 7 nucleotides match TRBD1. V shed 1 base and J 7 bases; nucleotides not matched to a gene: 13. CDR1 and CDR2 (germline): SGHRS, YFSETQ. The CDR3 runs to 17 residues. The CDR3 DNA is TGCGCCAGCAGCTTGCAAAGCAGACAGGGCGGGAGTGAAAAACTGTTTTTT. Translating it yields CASSLQSRQGGSEKLFF.

The V gene is TRBV6-5, the J gene TRBJ1-2; 8 bases match TRBD1. The germline V gene encodes CDR1 MNHEY and CDR2 SVGAGI. J was trimmed by 6 bases and V by 5 bases; bases with no gene match: 8. The CDR3 has 14 residues. CDR3 protein: CASSRTGLRDGYTF. For the CDR3, the DNA is TGTGCCAGCAGTCGGACAGGGTTGCGGGATGGCTACACCTTC.

This clone was seen just once. The V call is TRBV10-3, the J call TRBJ1-1; 7 bases are shared with TRBD1. Germline CDR1 reads ENHRY; CDR2 reads SYGVKD. The ends lost 10 bases at V and 5 bases at J; junction bases unmatched: 13. The CDR3 is made up of 14 amino acids. CDR3 coding DNA: TGTGCCACAAGCCCTCAGGGGGTTAGTACTGAAGCTTTCTTT. It codes for CATSPQGVSTEAFF.

The rearrangement links TRBV24-1 to TRBJ2-7; TRBD1 matches at 9 bases. With V trimmed by 4 bases and J by 5 bases, 8 bases remained unmatched. CDR3 length equals 15 residues. From germline, CDR1 is KGHDR and CDR2 SFDVKD. The CDR3 here is CATSDPGQGSNEQYF. DNA of the CDR3: TGTGCCACCAGTGACCCCGGACAGGGGAGCAACGAGCAGTACTTC.

The chain uses TRBV29-1 and TRBJ2-2, with D uncertain. The CDR3 is 13 amino acids. V was clipped by 1 base and J by 2 bases, with 5 bases between them. Germline CDR1 SQVTM, CDR2 ANQGSEA. The DNA for the CDR3 is TGCAGCGTTGAAGGGAGTAACACCGGGGAGCTGTTTTTT. As protein: CSVEGSNTGELFF.

This clone was observed once. The chain uses TRBV19 and TRBJ1-1; 7 bases are shared with TRBD1. Germline V CDR1 and CDR2: LNHDA, SQIVND (reference sequence). V lost 2 bases and J lost 6; bases outside the gene matches: 3. The CDR3 has 13 amino acids. CDR3 nucleotide sequence: TGTGCCAGTAGTATAAGGGACAGCCCTGAAGCTTTCTTT. This sequence encodes CASSIRDSPEAFF.